The 25 T cell receptor beta chains given below trace back to one sample, sequenced in a study of blood T cell repertoires in COVID-19. The table came from immunoSEQ multiplex PCR; TCRdb's copy has only in-frame clones and leaves some out. The repertoire holds under 200,000 clones, with 70% to 90% as singletons. The specimen was PBMCs or T cells enriched from blood (not recorded which). The source of these receptors is a woman aged 45-59 years who had recovered from COVID-19.

The chain recombines TRBV30 with TRBJ1-4, with D possibly being TRBD1 (5 bases). The germline CDR1 and CDR2 sequences are GTSNPN and SVGIG (reference sequence). The CDR3 consists of 13 residues. The V gene lost 0 bases and the J gene lost 6 bases, with 8 bases spanning the gap. CDR3 in DNA: TGTGCCTGGAGTGTATGGGGCGATGAAAAACTGTTTTTT. It is translated as CAWSVWGDEKLFF.

The chain has TRBV19 and TRBJ1-6; D is uncertain. The length of the CDR3 is 16 residues. V shed 5 bases and J shed 7 bases, with 18 bases lying between them. CDR1 and CDR2 from the germline V gene are LNHDA and SQIVND (reference sequence). The CDR3 sequence: CASSPSSTEMNSPLHF. The CDR3 nucleotides read TGTGCCAGTAGTCCCAGCTCGACTGAGATGAATTCACCCCTCCACTTT.

The rearrangement uses TRBV11-3 and TRBJ2-6; 8 bases are shared with TRBD1. The CDR3 has 15 residues. The germline V gene encodes CDR1 SGHNT and CDR2 YENEEA. V was clipped by 5 bases and J by 2 bases; unmatched bases: 2. CDR3 sequence reads: CASSRTGTGANVLTF. CDR3 nucleotides: TGTGCCAGCAGCCGGACAGGGACTGGGGCCAACGTCCTGACTTTC. Together with reference TRBV11-3 and TRBJ2-6, the CDR3 gives the full variable domain: EAGVVQSPRYKIIEKKQPVAFWCNPISGHNTLYWYLQNLGQGPELLIRYENEEAVDDSQLPKDRFSAERLKGVDSTLKIQPAELGDSAVYLCASSRTGTGANVLTFGAGSRLTVL.

This chain connects TRBV18 to TRBJ1-1, with TRBD1 identical over 7 bases. The germline V gene encodes CDR1 KGHSH and CDR2 LQKENI. V shed 4 bases and J 2 bases; nucleotides not matched to a gene: 4. The CDR3 is made up of 14 amino acids. CDR3 loop: CASSLGQINTEAFF. CDR3 DNA sequence: TGTGCCAGCTCACTGGGACAGATTAACACTGAAGCTTTCTTT.

This clone was seen a handful of times. J is TRBJ1-3 and V is TRBV18, with D uncertain. Between the trimmed V and J ends, which lost 2 bases and 4 bases, there was a span of 9 bases. The germline V gene has CDR1 KGHSH and CDR2 LQKENI. This CDR3 is built from 14 residues. The CDR3 is CASSPRSGGNTIYF. The CDR3 region has the DNA TGTGCCAGCTCACCAAGAAGCGGGGGAAACACCATATATTTT.

The chain uses TRBV7-3 and TRBJ2-5, with D maybe TRBD2 (6 bases). This CDR3 is built from 15 residues. The V gene's germline CDR1 is SGHTA and CDR2 FQGTGA. V lost 4 bases, J lost 5 bases, and 17 bases lay in between. DNA of the CDR3: TGTGCCAGCAGCTCCCAACCCGGAGGGCTGGAGACCCAGTACTTC. Amino acid sequence: CASSSQPGGLETQYF. Complete variable domain (other parts from reference TRBV7-3 and TRBJ2-5): GAGVSQTPSNKVTEKGKYVELRCDPISGHTALYWYRQSLGQGPEFLIYFQGTGAADDSGLPNDRFFAVRPEGSVSTLKIQRTERGDSAVYLCASSSQPGGLETQYFGPGTRLLVL.

This clone was recorded many times. The chain joins TRBV19 to TRBJ2-1; D is possibly TRBD2 (6 bases). Germline-derived CDR1 and CDR2 are LNHDA and SQIVND (reference sequence). The CDR3 extends over 14 amino acids. V lost 7 bases and J lost 6, with 16 bases in between. This chain's CDR3 is CASTALPGGNEQFF. The CDR3 nucleotides are TGTGCCAGTACCGCCCTCCCCGGGGGCAATGAGCAGTTCTTC.

The genes are TRBV7-2 and TRBJ1-2; tentative D call: TRBD1 (5 bases). This CDR3 is 15 amino acids long. Trimming stripped 4 bases from V and 1 base from J, with 13 bases between. Per the germline V gene, CDR1 is SGHTA and CDR2 is FQGNSA. CDR3 region: CASSYHRQLNYGYTF. Written as DNA, the CDR3 is TGTGCCAGCAGCTACCATAGACAGCTTAACTATGGCTACACCTTC. The full variable domain, its missing parts supplied by reference TRBV7-2 and TRBJ1-2, is GAGVSQSPSNKVTEKGKDVELRCDPISGHTALYWYRQSLGQGLEFLIYFQGNSAPDKSGLPSDRFSAERTGGSVSTLTIQRTQQEDSAVYLCASSYHRQLNYGYTFGSGTRLTVV.

The genes are TRBV19 and TRBJ1-2; 7 nucleotides match TRBD1. The CDR3 runs to 14 residues. Unmatched junction bases numbered 4, after V lost 3 bases and J lost 3 bases. In germline, CDR1 is LNHDA, CDR2 SQIVND (reference sequence). The CDR3 region has the DNA TGTGCCAGTAGTATGACAGGGAAGGACTATGGCTACACCTTC. This translates into CASSMTGKDYGYTF.

V and J are TRBV25-1 and TRBJ1-1, with D possibly being TRBD1 (6 bases). V was trimmed by 8 bases and J by 2 bases, leaving 12 bases between them. The CDR3 is 13 amino acids. Germline lookup yields CDR1 MGHDK and CDR2 SYGVNS. CDR3 region: CASHQGPNTEAFF. Written as DNA, the CDR3 is TGTGCCAGCCACCAGGGGCCCAACACTGAAGCTTTCTTT. Filled out from reference TRBV25-1 and TRBJ1-1, the complete variable domain reads EADIYQTPRYLVIGTGKKITLECSQTMGHDKMYWYQQDPGMELHLIHYSYGVNSTEKGDLSSESTVSRIRTEHFPLTLESARPSHTSQYLCASHQGPNTEAFFGQGTRLTVV.

This sequence joins TRBV5-5 and TRBJ1-2; 10 bases align to TRBD1. Losses at the gene ends were 5 bases for V and 4 bases for J; bases not matched to a gene: 2. Germline assignment: CDR1 SGHKS and CDR2 YYEKEE (reference sequence). The CDR3 covers 13 residues. CDR3 in DNA: TGTGCCAGCAGGGGACAGGGGTCCTATGGCTACACCTTC. Protein sequence: CASRGQGSYGYTF.

The CDR3 loop is CASSQPGTGSQYF. Here the CDR3 DNA reads TGTGCCAGCAGCCAACCAGGGACAGGTAGTCAGTATTTT. The chain carries TRBV14 and TRBJ2-3; 8 nucleotides agree with TRBD1. There are 13 residues in the CDR3. The V and J ends lost 2 bases and 12 bases, in that order; junction bases with no gene match: 7. CDR1 SGHDN and CDR2 FVKESK come from the germline V gene.

CDR3 sequence: CATSDRGGQYEQYV. The CDR3 bases are TGTGCCACCAGTGATCGGGGCGGACAGTACGAGCAGTACGTC. The chain uses TRBV24-1 and TRBJ2-7; possible D gene TRBD1, 6 bases. Trimming took 3 bases from V and 4 from J, leaving 12 bases between them. CDR3 size: 14 residues. From germline, CDR1 is KGHDR and CDR2 SFDVKD.

This chain uses TRBV6-5 with TRBJ1-3; the D is unclear. The CDR3 is 13 residues long. Germline V gene sequence: CDR1 MNHEY, CDR2 SVGAGI. V lost 2 bases and J 8 bases, leaving 10 bases between the germline ends. The CDR3 here is CASSYIEEDTIYF. The CDR3 nucleotides read TGTGCCAGCAGTTACATCGAAGAGGACACCATATATTTT.

This chain uses TRBV7-9 with TRBJ2-2; no clear D. This CDR3 is built from 14 residues. Looked up from germline, CDR1 is SEHNR and CDR2 is FQNEAQ (reference sequence). V was cut by 2 bases and J by 0 bases, with 4 bases left in between. CDR3 in amino acids: CASSLHANTGELFF. The CDR3 region has the DNA TGTGCCAGCAGCTTACATGCGAACACCGGGGAGCTGTTTTTT.

This chain uses TRBV29-1 with TRBJ1-1, with TRBD1 as a possible D gene (5 bases). V gave up 4 bases and J gave up 2 bases, with 14 bases separating them. This CDR3 has 14 residues. Germline CDR1 is SQVTM and CDR2 is ANQGSEA. The CDR3 bases are TGCAGCGTTGTAAGGCAGGGCACCAACACTGAAGCTTTCTTT. Its translation is CSVVRQGTNTEAFF.

The chain is built from TRBV15 and TRBJ1-5, with D unresolved. The germline CDR1 and CDR2 sequences are LNHNV and YYDKDF (reference sequence). CDR3 size: 14 residues. Trimming stripped 5 bases from V and 0 bases from J, with 8 bases between. DNA of the CDR3: TGTGCCACCAGCCCCGACACTAGCAATCAGCCCCAGCATTTT. This encodes CATSPDTSNQPQHF. Complete variable domain (other parts from reference TRBV15 and TRBJ1-5): DAMVIQNPRYQVTQFGKPVTLSCSQTLNHNVMYWYQQKSSQAPKLLFHYYDKDFNNEADTPDNFQSRRPNTSFCFLDIRSPGLGDTAMYLCATSPDTSNQPQHFGDGTRLSIL.

The chain links TRBV19 to TRBJ1-5, with D perhaps matching TRBD1 (5 bases). Germline-derived CDR1 and CDR2 are LNHDA and SQIVND (reference sequence). V was clipped by 5 bases and J by 5 bases, with 13 bases between them. This CDR3 region has 14 residues. Here the CDR3 DNA reads TGTGCCAGTAGTCCCACGGCAGGGTATCAGCCCCAGCATTTT. It translates to CASSPTAGYQPQHF. The full variable domain, completed using reference TRBV19 and TRBJ1-5, is DGGITQSPKYLFRKEGQNVTLSCEQNLNHDAMYWYRQDPGQGLRLIYYSQIVNDFQKGDIAEGYSVSREKKESFPLTVTSAQKNPTAFYLCASSPTAGYQPQHFGDGTRLSIL.

The rearrangement links TRBV7-2 to TRBJ1-3; weak D call: TRBD1 (5 bases). Germline V lookup: CDR1 SGHTA, CDR2 FQGNSA. The CDR3 loop spans 15 amino acids. The ends were cut back, 5 bases at V and 5 bases at J, with 16 bases in the middle. The CDR3 sequence: CASSERSTDRNTIYF. As DNA, the CDR3 is TGTGCCAGCAGCGAACGATCGACAGACAGAAACACCATATATTTT.

This chain links TRBV18 with TRBJ2-5; perhaps TRBD1 as D (5 bases). The germline V gene encodes CDR1 KGHSH and CDR2 LQKENI. This CDR3 region has 13 residues. Trimming took off 4 bases at V and 2 bases at J, with 8 bases between the two ends. The CDR3 DNA reads TGTGCCAGCTCACGAGACAGACAAGAGACCCAGTACTTC. It translates to CASSRDRQETQYF.

This chain uses TRBV19 with TRBJ1-5; the match to TRBD1 covers 11 bases. Per the germline V gene, CDR1 is LNHDA and CDR2 is SQIVND (reference sequence). V was pared by 0 bases and J by 4 bases, with 8 bases of the junction left unmatched. CDR3 length: 18 residues. The CDR3 here is CASSIDSDRGLPNQPQHF. The CDR3 DNA reads as TGTGCCAGTAGTATAGATTCGGACAGGGGGCTCCCGAATCAGCCCCAGCATTTT.

The CDR3 is CASSQGAAGYTF. CDR3 bases: TGTGCCAGCAGCCAGGGGGCAGCGGGCTACACCTTC. V usage is TRBV3-1 (or the pseudogene TRBV3-2) and J usage is TRBJ1-2; D is perhaps TRBD1 (6 bases). CDR1 and CDR2 from the germline V gene are LGHDT and YNNKEL (reference sequence). CDR3 length: 12 amino acids. V lost 3 bases to trimming and J lost 8 bases, with 10 bases between them.

V is TRBV11-3 and J is TRBJ1-4; D uncertain. Trimming stripped 0 bases from V and 8 bases from J, with 16 bases between. CDR1 is SGHNT and CDR2 is YENEEA in the germline V gene. The CDR3 covers 16 residues. The DNA of the CDR3 is TGTGCCAGCAGCTTAGATGGCCGGTTCTACGGGGAAAAACTGTTTTTT. Amino acids: CASSLDGRFYGEKLFF.

This clone was recorded only once. The chain employs TRBV13 and TRBJ2-5; TRBD1 might be the D (5 bases). This CDR3 is built from 15 residues. The germline V gene encodes CDR1 PRHDT and CDR2 FYEKMQ (reference sequence). V lost 5 bases, J lost 2 bases, and 15 bases lay in between. The DNA of the CDR3 is TGTGCCAGCAGCCCCGACAGAAGGGAACAAGAGACCCAGTACTTC. Translation: CASSPDRREQETQYF.

The genes are TRBV18 and TRBJ2-7; D is uncertain. Germline V lookup: CDR1 KGHSH, CDR2 LQKENI. V was pared by 3 bases and J by 2 bases, with 11 bases between. This CDR3 has 14 amino acids. CDR3 residues: CASSPSAGPYEQYV. CDR3 coding DNA: TGTGCCAGCTCACCCTCAGCAGGTCCCTACGAGCAGTACGTC.